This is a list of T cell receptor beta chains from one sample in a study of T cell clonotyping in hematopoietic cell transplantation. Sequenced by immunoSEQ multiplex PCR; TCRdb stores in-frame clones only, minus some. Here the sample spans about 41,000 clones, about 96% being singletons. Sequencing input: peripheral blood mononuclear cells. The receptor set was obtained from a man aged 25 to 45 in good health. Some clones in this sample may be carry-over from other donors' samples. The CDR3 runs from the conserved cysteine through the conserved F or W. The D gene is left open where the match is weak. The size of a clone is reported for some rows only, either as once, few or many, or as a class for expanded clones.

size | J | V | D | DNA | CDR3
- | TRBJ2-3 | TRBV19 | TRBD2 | TGTGCCAGTAGTATAGAAGGGACTAGATCGAGTACAGATACGCAGTATTTT | CASSIEGTRSSTDTQYF
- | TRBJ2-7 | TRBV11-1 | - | TGTGCCAGCAGCCTAGATCAGGGGCACTACGAGCAGTACTTC | CASSLDQGHYEQYF
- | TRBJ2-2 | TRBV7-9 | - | TGTGCCAGCAGCTTAGCGGGAGCTGGGGAGCTGTTTTTT | CASSLAGAGELFF
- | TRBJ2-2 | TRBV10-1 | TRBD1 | TGCGCCAGCAGGGGACAGGCGAACACCGGGGAGCTGTTTTTT | CASRGQANTGELFF
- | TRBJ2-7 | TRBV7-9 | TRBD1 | TGTGCCAGCAGCTTAAGGGACAGCACCTACGAGCAGTACTTC | CASSLRDSTYEQYF
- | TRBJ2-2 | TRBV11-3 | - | TGTGCCAGCAGCCCCGGACCCACATCCGGGGAGCTGTTTTTT | CASSPGPTSGELFF
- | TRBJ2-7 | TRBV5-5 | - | TGTGCCAGCAGCTTGCGGGAGTCCTGGTCCTACGAGCAGTACTTC | CASSLRESWSYEQYF
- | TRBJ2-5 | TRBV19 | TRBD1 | TGTGCCAGTAGGGACAGGGGAAAGGAGACCCAGTACTTC | CASRDRGKETQYF
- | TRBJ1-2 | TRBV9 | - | TGTGCCAGCAGCGTAAGGGTTGACTATGGCTACACCTTC | CASSVRVDYGYTF
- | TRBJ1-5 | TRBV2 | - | TGTGCCAGCAGTCAGACAGGCGAAGACAATCAGCCCCAGCATTTT | CASSQTGEDNQPQHF
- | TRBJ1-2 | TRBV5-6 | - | TGTGCCAGCAGCTTGGGGCAGGGTGGCGGCTACACCTTC | CASSLGQGGGYTF
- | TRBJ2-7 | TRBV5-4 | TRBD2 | TGTGCCAGCAGCCCAGTGGGGGGGAACGAGCAGTACTTC | CASSPVGGNEQYF
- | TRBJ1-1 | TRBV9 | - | TGTGCCAGCAGCGTAAGTGGGAACACTGAAGCTTTCTTT | CASSVSGNTEAFF
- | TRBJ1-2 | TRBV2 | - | TGTGCCAGCATCCTTACAGTGGGGGTCTATGGCTACACCTTC | CASILTVGVYGYTF
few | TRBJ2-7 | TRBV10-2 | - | TGCGCCAGCAGTACTCCCGTCGGGTACGAGCAGTACTTC | CASSTPVGYEQYF
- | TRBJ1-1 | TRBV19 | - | TGTGCCAGTAGTAATTTCCGGGACCACACTGAAGCTTTCTTT | CASSNFRDHTEAFF
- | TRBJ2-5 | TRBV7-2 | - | TGTGCCAGCAGCTTAGTGGCGGGGTCGGCCGAGACCCAGTACTTC | CASSLVAGSAETQYF
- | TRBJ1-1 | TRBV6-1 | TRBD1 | TGTGCCAGCAGCGCAGGGGGCTCTACTGAAGCTTTCTTT | CASSAGGSTEAFF
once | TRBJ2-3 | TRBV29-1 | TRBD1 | TGCAGCGTTGGCGGAGTCGGGACAGGGGACACAGATACGCAGTATTTT | CSVGGVGTGDTDTQYF
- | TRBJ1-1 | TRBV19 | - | TGTGCCAGTAGTAGGGCCTCGGGGGGGACTGAAGCTTTCTTT | CASSRASGGTEAFF